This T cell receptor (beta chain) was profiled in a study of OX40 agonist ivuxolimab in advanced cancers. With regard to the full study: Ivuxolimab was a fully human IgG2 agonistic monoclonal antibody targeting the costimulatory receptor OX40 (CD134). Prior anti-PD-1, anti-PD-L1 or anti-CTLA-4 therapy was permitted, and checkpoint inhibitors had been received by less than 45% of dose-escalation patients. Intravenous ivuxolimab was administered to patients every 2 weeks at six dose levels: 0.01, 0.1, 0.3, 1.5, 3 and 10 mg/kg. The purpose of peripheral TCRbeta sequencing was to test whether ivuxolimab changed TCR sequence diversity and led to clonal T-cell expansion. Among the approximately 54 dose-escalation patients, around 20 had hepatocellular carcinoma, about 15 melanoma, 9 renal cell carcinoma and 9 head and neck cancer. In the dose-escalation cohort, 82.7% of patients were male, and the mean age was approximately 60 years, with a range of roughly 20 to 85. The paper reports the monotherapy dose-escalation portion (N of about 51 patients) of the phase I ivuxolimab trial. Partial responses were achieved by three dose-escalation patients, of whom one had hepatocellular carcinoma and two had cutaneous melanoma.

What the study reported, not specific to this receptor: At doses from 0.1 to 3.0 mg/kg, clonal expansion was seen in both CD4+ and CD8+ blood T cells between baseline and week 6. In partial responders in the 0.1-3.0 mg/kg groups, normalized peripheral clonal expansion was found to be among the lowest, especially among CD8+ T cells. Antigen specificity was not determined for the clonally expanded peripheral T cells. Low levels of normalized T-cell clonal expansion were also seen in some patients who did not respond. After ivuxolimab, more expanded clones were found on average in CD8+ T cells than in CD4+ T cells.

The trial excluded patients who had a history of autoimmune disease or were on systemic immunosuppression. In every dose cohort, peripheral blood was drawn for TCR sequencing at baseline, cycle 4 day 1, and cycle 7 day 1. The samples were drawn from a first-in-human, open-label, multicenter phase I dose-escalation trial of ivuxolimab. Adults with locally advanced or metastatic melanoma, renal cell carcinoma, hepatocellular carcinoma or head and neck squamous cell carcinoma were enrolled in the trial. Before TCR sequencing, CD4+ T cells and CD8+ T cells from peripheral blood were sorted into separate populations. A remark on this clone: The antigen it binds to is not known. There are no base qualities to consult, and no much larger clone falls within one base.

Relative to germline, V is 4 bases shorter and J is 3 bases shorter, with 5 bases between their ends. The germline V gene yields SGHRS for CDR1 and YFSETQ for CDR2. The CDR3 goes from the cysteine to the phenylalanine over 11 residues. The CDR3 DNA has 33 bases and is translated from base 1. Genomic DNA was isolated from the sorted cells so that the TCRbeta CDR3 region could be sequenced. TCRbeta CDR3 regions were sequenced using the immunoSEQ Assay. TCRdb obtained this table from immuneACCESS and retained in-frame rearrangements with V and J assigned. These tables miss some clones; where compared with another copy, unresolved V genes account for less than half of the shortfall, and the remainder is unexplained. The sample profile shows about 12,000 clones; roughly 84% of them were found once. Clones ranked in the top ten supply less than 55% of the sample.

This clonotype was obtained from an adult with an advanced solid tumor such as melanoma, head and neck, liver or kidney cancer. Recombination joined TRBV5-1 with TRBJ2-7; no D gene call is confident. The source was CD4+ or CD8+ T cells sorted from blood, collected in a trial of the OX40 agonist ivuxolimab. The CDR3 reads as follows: CASSVNYEQYF. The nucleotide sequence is TGCGCCAGCAGCGTAAACTACGAGCAGTACTTC. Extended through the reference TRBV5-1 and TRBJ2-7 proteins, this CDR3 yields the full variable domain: KAGVTQTPRYLIKTRGQQVTLSCSPISGHRSVSWYQQTPGQGLQFLFEYFSETQRNKGNFPGRFSGRQFSNSRSEMNVSTLELGDSALYLCASSVNYEQYFGPGTRLTVT.